This T cell receptor beta chain was identified during a study of T cell repertoires in cytomegalovirus infection. Study in general: The public TCR beta signatures pointed to both CMV infection and matching HLA type.

MiXCR, applied by TCRdb to the reads, yields one record per CDR3 protein. The data contain 900,000 to 950,000 distinct CDR3 sequences, around 32% of them singletons. This clonotype was found many times. The antigen remains unidentified. This clonotype was sampled from a human donor in good health (CMV status not recorded). Some clones in this sample may be carry-over from other donors' samples. Source: cultured CD8+ T cells from PBMCs, taken from culture after CMV antigen stimulation.

CDR3 in DNA: TGTGCCAGTAGTATAGGGGGGGACTGGGCGAACACCGGGGAGCTGTTTTTT. As protein: CASSIGGDWANTGELFF. V and J are TRBV19 and TRBJ2-2; D perhaps matches TRBD2 (6 bases). The length of the CDR3 is 17 residues. V lost 1 base to trimming and J lost 0 bases, with 12 bases between them. Germline V gene data show CDR1 as LNHDA and CDR2 as SQIVND (reference sequence).